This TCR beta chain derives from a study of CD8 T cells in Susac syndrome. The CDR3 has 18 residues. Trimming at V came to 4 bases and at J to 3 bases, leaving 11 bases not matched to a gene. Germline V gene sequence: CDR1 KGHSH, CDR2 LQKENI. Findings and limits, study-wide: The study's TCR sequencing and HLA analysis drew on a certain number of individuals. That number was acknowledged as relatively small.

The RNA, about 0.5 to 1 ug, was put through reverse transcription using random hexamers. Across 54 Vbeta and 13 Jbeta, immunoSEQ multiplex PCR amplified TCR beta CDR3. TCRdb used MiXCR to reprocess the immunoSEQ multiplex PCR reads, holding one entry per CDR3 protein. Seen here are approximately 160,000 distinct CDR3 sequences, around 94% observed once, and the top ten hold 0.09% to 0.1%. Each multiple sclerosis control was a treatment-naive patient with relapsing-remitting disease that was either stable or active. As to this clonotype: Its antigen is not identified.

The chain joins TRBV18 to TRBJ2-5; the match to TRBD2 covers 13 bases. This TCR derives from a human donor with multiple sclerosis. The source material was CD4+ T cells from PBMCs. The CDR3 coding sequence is TGTGCCAGCTCACTGACGACTTTGGGACTAGCGGGAAAAGAGACCCAGTACTTC. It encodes CASSLTTLGLAGKETQYF.